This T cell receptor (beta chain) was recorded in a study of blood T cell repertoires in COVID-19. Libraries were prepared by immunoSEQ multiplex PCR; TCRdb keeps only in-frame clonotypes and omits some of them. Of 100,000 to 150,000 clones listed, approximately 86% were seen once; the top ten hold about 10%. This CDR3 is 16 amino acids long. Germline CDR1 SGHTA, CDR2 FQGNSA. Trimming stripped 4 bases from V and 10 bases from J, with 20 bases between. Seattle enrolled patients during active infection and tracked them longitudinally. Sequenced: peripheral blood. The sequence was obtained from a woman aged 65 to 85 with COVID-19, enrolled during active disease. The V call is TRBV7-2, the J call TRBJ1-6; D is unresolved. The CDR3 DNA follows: TGTGCCAGCAGCTCGGTTGGTGGGCTCGCAAGATCACCCCTCCACTTT. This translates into CASSSVGGLARSPLHF.